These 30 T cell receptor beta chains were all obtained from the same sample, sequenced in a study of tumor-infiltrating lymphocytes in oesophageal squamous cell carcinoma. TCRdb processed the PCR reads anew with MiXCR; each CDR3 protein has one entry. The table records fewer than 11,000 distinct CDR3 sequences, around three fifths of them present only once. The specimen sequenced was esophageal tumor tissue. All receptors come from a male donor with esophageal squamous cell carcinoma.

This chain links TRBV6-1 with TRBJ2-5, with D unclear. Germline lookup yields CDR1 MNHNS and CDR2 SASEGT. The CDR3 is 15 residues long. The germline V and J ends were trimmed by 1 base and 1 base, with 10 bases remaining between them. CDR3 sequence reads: CASSEVGGAQETQYF. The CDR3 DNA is TGTGCCAGCAGTGAAGTGGGCGGAGCCCAAGAGACCCAGTACTTC.

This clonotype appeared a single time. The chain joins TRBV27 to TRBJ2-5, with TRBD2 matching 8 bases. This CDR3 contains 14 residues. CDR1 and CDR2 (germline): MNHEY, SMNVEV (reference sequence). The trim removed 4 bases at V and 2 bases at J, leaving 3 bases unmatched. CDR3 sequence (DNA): TGTGCCAGCAGTTCACGGGGGGGGCAAGAGACCCAGTACTTC. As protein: CASSSRGGQETQYF.

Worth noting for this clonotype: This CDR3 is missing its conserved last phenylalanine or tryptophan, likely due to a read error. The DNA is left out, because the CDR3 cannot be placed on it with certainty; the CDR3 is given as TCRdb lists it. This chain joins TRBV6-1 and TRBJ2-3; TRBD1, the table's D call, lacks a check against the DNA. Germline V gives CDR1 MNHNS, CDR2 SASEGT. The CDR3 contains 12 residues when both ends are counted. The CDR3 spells CASSDPDRDTEI.

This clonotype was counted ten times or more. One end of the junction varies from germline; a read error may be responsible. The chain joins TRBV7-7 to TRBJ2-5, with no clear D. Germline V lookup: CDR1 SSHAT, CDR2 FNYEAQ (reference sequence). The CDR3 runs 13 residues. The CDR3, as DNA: TGTGCTAGCAGCTTAGAATCCAACAATGAGCAGTACTTC. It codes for CASSLESNNEQYF.

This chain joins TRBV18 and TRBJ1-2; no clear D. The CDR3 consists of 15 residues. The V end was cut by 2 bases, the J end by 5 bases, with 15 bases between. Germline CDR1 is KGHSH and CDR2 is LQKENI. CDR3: CASSPTREYGYGYTF. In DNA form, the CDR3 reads TGTGCCAGCTCACCAACACGGGAATATGGGTATGGCTACACCTTC.

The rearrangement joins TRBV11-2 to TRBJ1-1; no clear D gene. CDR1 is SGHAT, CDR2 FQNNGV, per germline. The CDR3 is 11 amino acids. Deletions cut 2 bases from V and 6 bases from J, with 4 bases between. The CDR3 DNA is TGTGCCAGCAGCTTACGCTCTGAAGCTTTCTTT. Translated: CASSLRSEAFF.

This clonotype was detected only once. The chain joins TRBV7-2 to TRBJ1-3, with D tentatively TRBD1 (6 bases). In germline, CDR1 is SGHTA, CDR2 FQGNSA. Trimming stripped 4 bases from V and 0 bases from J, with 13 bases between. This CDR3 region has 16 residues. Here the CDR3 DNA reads TGTGCCAGCAGCTATACAGGGTCGGTCTCTGGAAACACCATATATTTT. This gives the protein CASSYTGSVSGNTIYF.

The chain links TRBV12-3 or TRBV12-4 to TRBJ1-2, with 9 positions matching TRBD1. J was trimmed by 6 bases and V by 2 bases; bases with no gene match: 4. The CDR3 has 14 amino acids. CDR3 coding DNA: TGTGCCAGCAGTTTAAATCGACAGGGGGATGGCTACACCTTC. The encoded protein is CASSLNRQGDGYTF.

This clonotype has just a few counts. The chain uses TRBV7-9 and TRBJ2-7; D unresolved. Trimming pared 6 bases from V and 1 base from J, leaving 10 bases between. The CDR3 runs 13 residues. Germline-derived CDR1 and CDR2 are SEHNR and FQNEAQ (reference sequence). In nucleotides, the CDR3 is TGTGCCAGCAGTCCGGCCGAATCCTACGAGCAGTACTTC. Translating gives CASSPAESYEQYF.

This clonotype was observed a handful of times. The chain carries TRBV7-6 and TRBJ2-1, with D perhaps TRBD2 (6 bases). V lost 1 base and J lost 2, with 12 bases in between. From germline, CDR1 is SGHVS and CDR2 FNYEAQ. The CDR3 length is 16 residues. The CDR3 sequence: CASSLVQGTPYNEQFF. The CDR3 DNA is TGTGCCAGCAGCTTAGTCCAAGGGACTCCCTACAATGAGCAGTTCTTC.

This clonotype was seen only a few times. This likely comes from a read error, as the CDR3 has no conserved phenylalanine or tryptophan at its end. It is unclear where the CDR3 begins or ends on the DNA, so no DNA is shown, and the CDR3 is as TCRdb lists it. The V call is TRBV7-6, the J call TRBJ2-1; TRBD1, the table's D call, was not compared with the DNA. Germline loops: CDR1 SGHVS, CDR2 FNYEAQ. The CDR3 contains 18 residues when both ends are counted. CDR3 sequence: CASSLAPTGPNSPLHFGN.

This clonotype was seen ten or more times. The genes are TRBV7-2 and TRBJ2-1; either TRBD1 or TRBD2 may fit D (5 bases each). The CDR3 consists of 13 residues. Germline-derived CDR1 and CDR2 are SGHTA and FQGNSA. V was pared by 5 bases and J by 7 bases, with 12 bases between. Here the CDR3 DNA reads TGTGCCAGCAGCCATACGTGGGGGAATGAGCAGTTCTTC. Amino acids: CASSHTWGNEQFF.

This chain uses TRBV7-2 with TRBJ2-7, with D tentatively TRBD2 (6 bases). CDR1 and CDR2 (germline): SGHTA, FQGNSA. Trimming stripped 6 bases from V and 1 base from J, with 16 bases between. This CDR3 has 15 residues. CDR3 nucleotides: TGTGCCAGCAGTGGGGACTGGCGGGGATCCTACGAGCAGTACTTC. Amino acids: CASSGDWRGSYEQYF.

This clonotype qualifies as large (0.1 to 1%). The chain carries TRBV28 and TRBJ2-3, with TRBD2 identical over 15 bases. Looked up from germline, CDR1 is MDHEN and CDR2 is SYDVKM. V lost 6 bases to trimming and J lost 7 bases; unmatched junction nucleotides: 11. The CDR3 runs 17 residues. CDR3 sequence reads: CASSHPRGLAGGYTQYF. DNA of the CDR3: TGTGCCAGCAGCCATCCCAGAGGACTAGCGGGAGGGTATACGCAGTATTTT.

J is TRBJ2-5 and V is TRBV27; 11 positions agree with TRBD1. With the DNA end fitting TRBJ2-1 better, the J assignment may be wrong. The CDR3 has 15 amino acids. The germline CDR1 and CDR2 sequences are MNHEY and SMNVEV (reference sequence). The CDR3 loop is CASSRGTGGYNEQFF. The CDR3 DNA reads TGTGCCAGCAGTAGAGGGACAGGGGGGTACAATGAGCAGTTCTTC.

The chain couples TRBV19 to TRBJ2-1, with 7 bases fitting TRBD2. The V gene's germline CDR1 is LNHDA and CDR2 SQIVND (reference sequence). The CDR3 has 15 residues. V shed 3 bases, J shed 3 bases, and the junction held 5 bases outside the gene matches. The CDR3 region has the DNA TGTGCCAGTAGTATCTCGGGAGGTGTCTACAATGAGCAGTTCTTC. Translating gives CASSISGGVYNEQFF.

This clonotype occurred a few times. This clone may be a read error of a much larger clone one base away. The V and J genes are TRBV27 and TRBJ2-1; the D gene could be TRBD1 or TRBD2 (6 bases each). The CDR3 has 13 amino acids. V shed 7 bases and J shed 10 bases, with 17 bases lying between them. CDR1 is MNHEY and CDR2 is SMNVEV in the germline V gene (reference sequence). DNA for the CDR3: TGTGCCAGCATGGGGGGCGCGTCCTACGAGCAGTTCTTC. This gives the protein CASMGGASYEQFF.

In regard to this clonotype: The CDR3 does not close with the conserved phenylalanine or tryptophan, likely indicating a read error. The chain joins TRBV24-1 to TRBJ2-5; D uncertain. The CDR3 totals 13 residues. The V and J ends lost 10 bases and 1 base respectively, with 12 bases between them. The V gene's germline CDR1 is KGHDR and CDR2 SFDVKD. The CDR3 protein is CATAVNSQETQYS. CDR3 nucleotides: TGTGCCACAGCTGTCAATAGCCAAGAGACCCAGTACTCC.

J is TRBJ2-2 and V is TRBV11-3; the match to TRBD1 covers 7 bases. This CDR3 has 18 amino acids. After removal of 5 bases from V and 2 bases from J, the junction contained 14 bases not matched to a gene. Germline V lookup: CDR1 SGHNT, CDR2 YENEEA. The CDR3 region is CASSPGAGGTGNTGELFF. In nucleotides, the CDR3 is TGTGCCAGCAGCCCCGGGGCAGGGGGAACGGGTAACACCGGGGAGCTGTTTTTT.

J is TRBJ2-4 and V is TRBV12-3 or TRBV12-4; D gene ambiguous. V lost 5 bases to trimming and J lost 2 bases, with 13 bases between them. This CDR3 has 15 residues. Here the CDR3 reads CASSPSRFSKNIQYF. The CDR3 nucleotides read TGTGCCAGCAGTCCCTCACGCTTTTCCAAAAACATTCAGTACTTC.

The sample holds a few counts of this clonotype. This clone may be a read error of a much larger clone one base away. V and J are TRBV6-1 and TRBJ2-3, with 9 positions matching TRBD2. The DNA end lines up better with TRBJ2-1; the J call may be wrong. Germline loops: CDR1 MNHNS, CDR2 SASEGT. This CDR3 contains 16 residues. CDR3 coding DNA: TGTGCCAGCAGTGAAGTAGCGGGAGAGAGCTCCTACGAGCAGTTCTTC. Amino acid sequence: CASSEVAGESSYEQFF.

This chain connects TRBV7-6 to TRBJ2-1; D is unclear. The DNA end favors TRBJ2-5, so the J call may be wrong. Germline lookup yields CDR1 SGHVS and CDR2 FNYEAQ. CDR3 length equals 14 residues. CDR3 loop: CASSLSTAGETQYF. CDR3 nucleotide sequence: TGTGCCAGCAGCTTATCCACCGCCGGTGAGACCCAGTACTTC.

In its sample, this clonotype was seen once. CDR3 bases: TGTGCCAGCAGTTACTCAGGACTAGCGGACACCGGGGAGCTGTTTTTT. Protein product: CASSYSGLADTGELFF. The chain joins TRBV6-6 to TRBJ2-2, with 10 bases identical to TRBD2. The CDR3 covers 16 residues. After removal of 0 bases from V and 3 bases from J, the junction contained 1 base not matched to a gene. CDR1 MNHNY and CDR2 SVGAGI come from the germline V gene (reference sequence).

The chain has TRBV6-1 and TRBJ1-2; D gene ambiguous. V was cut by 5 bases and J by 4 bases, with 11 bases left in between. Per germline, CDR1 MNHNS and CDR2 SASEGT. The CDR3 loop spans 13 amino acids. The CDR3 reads CASSLPGGYGYTF. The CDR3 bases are TGTGCCAGCAGTTTACCGGGAGGCTATGGCTACACCTTC.

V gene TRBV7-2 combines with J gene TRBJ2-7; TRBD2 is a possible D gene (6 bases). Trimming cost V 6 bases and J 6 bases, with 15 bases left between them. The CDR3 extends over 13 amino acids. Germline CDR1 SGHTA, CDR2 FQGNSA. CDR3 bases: TGTGCCAGCAGTTTTGACGGGAGACGCGAGCAGTACTTC. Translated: CASSFDGRREQYF.

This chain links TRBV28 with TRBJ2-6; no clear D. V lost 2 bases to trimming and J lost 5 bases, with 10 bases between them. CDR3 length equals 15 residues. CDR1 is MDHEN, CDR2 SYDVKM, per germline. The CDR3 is CASSLRHGWANVLTF. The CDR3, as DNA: TGTGCCAGCAGTTTAAGGCACGGGTGGGCCAACGTCCTGACTTTC.

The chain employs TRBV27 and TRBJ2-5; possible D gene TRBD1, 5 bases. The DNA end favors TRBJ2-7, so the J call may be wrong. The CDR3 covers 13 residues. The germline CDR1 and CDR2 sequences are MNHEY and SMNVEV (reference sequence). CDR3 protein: CASRQDGSYEQYF. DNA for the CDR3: TGTGCCAGCAGACAGGACGGCTCCTACGAGCAGTACTTC.

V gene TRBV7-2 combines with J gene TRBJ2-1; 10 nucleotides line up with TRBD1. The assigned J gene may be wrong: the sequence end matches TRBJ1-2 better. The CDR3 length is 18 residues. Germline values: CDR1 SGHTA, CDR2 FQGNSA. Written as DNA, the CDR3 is TGTGCCAGCAGCGACGTTTATCGTGCCGGGACAGGGGCCTATGGCTACACCTTC. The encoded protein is CASSDVYRAGTGAYGYTF.

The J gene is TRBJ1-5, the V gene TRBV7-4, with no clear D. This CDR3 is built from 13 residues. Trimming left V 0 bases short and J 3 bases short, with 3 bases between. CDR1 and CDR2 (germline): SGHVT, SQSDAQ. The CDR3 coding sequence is TGTGCCAGCAGCTTAGCTACCAATCAGCCCCAGCATTTT. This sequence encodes CASSLATNQPQHF.

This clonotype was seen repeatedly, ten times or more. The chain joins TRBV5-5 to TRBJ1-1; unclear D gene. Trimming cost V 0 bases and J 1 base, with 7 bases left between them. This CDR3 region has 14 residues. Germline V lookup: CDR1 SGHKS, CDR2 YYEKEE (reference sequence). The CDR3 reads CASSLDVSNTEAFF. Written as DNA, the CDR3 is TGTGCCAGCAGCTTGGATGTCTCGAACACTGAAGCTTTCTTT.